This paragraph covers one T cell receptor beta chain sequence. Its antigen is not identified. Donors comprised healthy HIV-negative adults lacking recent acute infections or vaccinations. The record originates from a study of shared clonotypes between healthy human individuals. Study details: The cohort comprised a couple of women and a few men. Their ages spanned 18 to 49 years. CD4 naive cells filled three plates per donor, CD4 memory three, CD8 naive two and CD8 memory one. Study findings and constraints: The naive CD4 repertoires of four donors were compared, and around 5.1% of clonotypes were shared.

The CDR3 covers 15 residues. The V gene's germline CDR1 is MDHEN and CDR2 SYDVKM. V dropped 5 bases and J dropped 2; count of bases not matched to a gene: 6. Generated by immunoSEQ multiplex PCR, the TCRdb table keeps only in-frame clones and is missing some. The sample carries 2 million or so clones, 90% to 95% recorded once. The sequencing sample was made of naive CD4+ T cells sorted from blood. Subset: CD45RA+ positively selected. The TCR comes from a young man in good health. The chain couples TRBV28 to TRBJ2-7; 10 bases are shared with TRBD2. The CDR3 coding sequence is TGTGCCAGCAGTGGGGCAACTAGCGGGGCCTACGAGCAGTACTTC. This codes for CASSGATSGAYEQYF.